This TCR beta chain was profiled in a study of T cell repertoires in cytomegalovirus infection. TCRdb called the reads again in MiXCR, with one record for every CDR3 protein. Of fewer than 700,000 distinct CDR3 sequences in the sample, 20% to 25% are singletons; the top ten hold roughly 8%. The junction had 3 bases not matched to a gene; V was cut back by 6 bases and J by 5 bases. CDR3 length: 14 amino acids. About this clonotype itself: A much bigger clone sits one base away, suggesting this may be a read error.

Source material: CD8+ T cells from PBMCs. The sequence came from a human donor in good health (CMV status not recorded). Some clones in this sample may be carry-over from other donors' samples. The rearrangement uses TRBV12-3 or TRBV12-4 and TRBJ2-1; the match to TRBD2 covers 11 bases. The CDR3 region is CASSLTSGDNEQFF. As DNA, the CDR3 is TGTGCCAGCAGCCTGACTAGCGGGGACAATGAGCAGTTCTTC.